This T cell receptor beta chain is drawn from a study of sequential checkpoint blockade in melanoma. Turning to the study itself: First-line arms were nivolumab then ipilimumab, or the reverse, randomized 1:1. Maintenance nivolumab came after either treatment sequence.

Sequenced by immunoSEQ multiplex PCR; TCRdb stores in-frame clones only, minus some. The sample contains 35,000 to 45,000 clones, around four fifths of which appear only once. The CDR3 totals 16 residues. Germline values: CDR1 LGHNA, CDR2 YNFKEQ. The V gene lost 0 bases and the J gene lost 1 base, with 13 bases spanning the gap. Documented treatment: randomized to nivolumab then ipilimumab (arm A) or the reverse (arm B). None of the patients previously received DNA-damaging chemotherapy. Live CD3+CD8+ CD19− CD56− cells were sorted from PBMCs. Here the sequenced sample was CD8+ T cells sorted from blood (inferred from file names), taken from a patient given nivolumab and ipilimumab in sequence. The source is a human donor with melanoma. The chain carries TRBV4-2 and TRBJ2-7, with D possibly TRBD1 on 5 matching bases. In nucleotides, the CDR3 is TGTGCCAGCAGCCAAGATCAGGGCGGCCTTTCCTACGAGCAGTACTTC. Its translation is CASSQDQGGLSYEQYF.